These 2 T cell receptor beta chains came from one sample sequenced in a study of shared clonotypes between healthy human individuals (dated by TCRdb to the early 2020s). Library method: the immunoSEQ multiplex PCR assay. Held by TCRdb, this immuneACCESS table contains in-frame sequences only and omits some clones. Under half of the omission traces to an unresolved V gene where checked; the cause of the rest is unknown. The sample includes roughly 1.4 million clones, with approximately 98.5% observed a single time. The ten largest clones represent approximately 0.38% of the sample. Sequencing was carried out using naive CD4+ T cells sorted from blood. What this sample's cell subset or site label stands for: CD45RA+ positively selected. These receptors all stem from a man under 40 in good health.

The gene calls are TRBV28 and TRBJ1-2; no firm D call. Germline loops: CDR1 MDHEN, CDR2 SYDVKM. This CDR3 contains 13 residues. The germline V and J ends were trimmed by 3 bases and 5 bases, with 10 bases remaining between them. In DNA, the CDR3 is TGTGCCAGCAGTTTGTTAAGAGGGTATGGCTACACCTTC. Amino acid sequence: CASSLLRGYGYTF.

The genes are TRBV6-5 and TRBJ2-5; no firm D call. The CDR3 is made up of 13 amino acids. Germline lookup yields CDR1 MNHEY and CDR2 SVGAGI. V shed 0 bases and J shed 7 bases, with 9 bases lying between them. CDR3 sequence reads: CASSYSNMGTQYF. The DNA for the CDR3 is TGTGCCAGCAGTTACTCGAATATGGGGACCCAGTACTTC.